Following are 26 T cell receptor beta chains from one sample sequenced in a study of shared clonotypes between healthy human individuals. Sequenced by immunoSEQ multiplex PCR; TCRdb stores in-frame clones only, minus some. The sample records approximately 500,000 clones, about 85% being singletons. Sequenced: PBMCs. Receptors originate from a woman in her 40s in good health. Some clones in this sample may be carry-over from other donors' samples.

This chain joins TRBV28 and TRBJ2-7; 10 bases line up with TRBD1. With V trimmed by 4 bases and J by 5 bases, 5 bases remained unmatched. There are 14 residues in the CDR3. Germline V CDR1 and CDR2: MDHEN, SYDVKM. In nucleotides, the CDR3 is TGTGCCAGCAGTTACCGGACAGGGGGGCACGAGCAGTACTTC. Translated: CASSYRTGGHEQYF.

J is TRBJ2-1 and V is TRBV5-1, with D tentatively TRBD2 (6 bases). Germline CDR1 is SGHRS and CDR2 is YFSETQ. The CDR3 runs to 16 residues. V shed 3 bases and J shed 4 bases, with 17 bases lying between them. As DNA, the CDR3 is TGCGCCAGCAGCTGGGGAGGTAGCGGATCATACAATGAGCAGTTCTTC. Protein: CASSWGGSGSYNEQFF. Using reference TRBV5-1 and TRBJ2-1 for the parts outside the CDR3, the full variable domain is KAGVTQTPRYLIKTRGQQVTLSCSPISGHRSVSWYQQTPGQGLQFLFEYFSETQRNKGNFPGRFSGRQFSNSRSEMNVSTLELGDSALYLCASSWGGSGSYNEQFFGPGTRLTVL.

With respect to this clone: The CDR3 does not close with the conserved phenylalanine or tryptophan, likely indicating a read error. The chain has TRBV29-1 and TRBJ1-2, with 11 bases lining up with TRBD1. J lost 6 bases, V lost 2 bases, and 5 bases had no gene match. The germline V gene encodes CDR1 SQVTM and CDR2 ANQGSEA. The CDR3 spans 14 residues. The CDR3 is CSVESDRGQDGYTL. The CDR3 nucleotides read TGCAGCGTTGAATCGGACAGGGGGCAGGATGGCTACACCCTC.

Notes on this clone: A far larger clone is only one base removed, so a read error is likely. V usage is TRBV7-9 and J usage is TRBJ2-5; D ambiguous. The CDR3 totals 13 residues. The germline V gene has CDR1 SEHNR and CDR2 FQNEAQ (reference sequence). Here the CDR3 reads CVSSRNGWETQYF. The CDR3 DNA reads as TGTGTCAGCAGCCGCAACGGGTGGGAGACCCAGTACTTC.

This clone appeared once. V is TRBV2 and J is TRBJ1-1; D gene uncertain. The ends were cut back, 1 base at V and 7 bases at J, with 10 bases in the middle. The CDR3 loop spans 13 amino acids. Looked up from germline, CDR1 is SNHLY and CDR2 is FYNNEI. CDR3 amino acids: CASSEGGVYEAFF. The CDR3 DNA sequence: TGTGCCAGCAGTGAAGGGGGAGTATATGAAGCTTTCTTT.

The table lists this clone with a few counts. The chain uses TRBV19 and TRBJ1-5; 7 bases fit TRBD1. V was clipped by 7 bases and J by 0 bases; unmatched bases: 6. CDR3 length: 15 amino acids. Germline loops: CDR1 LNHDA, CDR2 SQIVND (reference sequence). CDR3 in amino acids: CASTLGTASNQPQHF. CDR3 coding DNA: TGTGCCAGTACCCTAGGGACAGCTAGCAATCAGCCCCAGCATTTT.

V is TRBV11-2 and J is TRBJ1-5, with TRBD1 matching over 7 bases. CDR1 and CDR2 (germline): SGHAT, FQNNGV. This CDR3 has 17 amino acids. Germline trimming cut 5 bases from V and 6 bases from J; bases unmatched to any gene: 16. The DNA of the CDR3 is TGTGCCAGCAGCGATGCCTCCGGACAGGAGGTCACTCAGCCCCAGCATTTT. Its protein is CASSDASGQEVTQPQHF.

Remarks on this clone: Other DNA variants within this sample encode the same CDR3. The genes are TRBV5-6 and TRBJ2-7, with TRBD2 identical over 14 bases. The CDR3 totals 16 residues. The V gene's germline CDR1 is SGHDT and CDR2 YYEEEE. The V segment lost 6 bases and the J segment 5 bases; nucleotides outside the gene matches: 10. The CDR3 DNA sequence: TGTGCCAGCACCAATATGGGACTAGCGGGAGCAAACGAGCAGTACTTC. This sequence encodes CASTNMGLAGANEQYF.

The V gene is TRBV6-5, the J gene TRBJ2-7; TRBD1 aligns across 7 bases. The CDR3 consists of 15 residues. The germline V gene has CDR1 MNHEY and CDR2 SVGAGI. Unmatched junction bases numbered 8, after V lost 6 bases and J lost 0 bases. This CDR3 reads CASRTTRDSSYEQYF. CDR3 nucleotide sequence: TGTGCCAGCAGAACGACCCGGGACAGCTCCTACGAGCAGTACTTC.

This chain uses TRBV18 with TRBJ2-7; possible D gene TRBD1, 6 bases. The V gene's germline CDR1 is KGHSH and CDR2 LQKENI. The ends were cut back, 4 bases at V and 0 bases at J, with 10 bases in the middle. The CDR3 is made up of 14 amino acids. CDR3 coding DNA: TGTGCCAGCTCACTCTGGGGGCCCTCCTACGAGCAGTACTTC. This gives the protein CASSLWGPSYEQYF.

Remarks on this clone: The identical CDR3 is also encoded by other nucleotide sequences in the sample. This chain links TRBV11-2 with TRBJ2-7, with 10 nucleotides matching TRBD1. Germline V gives CDR1 SGHAT, CDR2 FQNNGV. The CDR3 has 14 residues. J gave up 2 bases and V 5 bases, and 3 bases lay outside the gene matches. The CDR3 nucleotides are TGTGCCAGCAGCCTCGGGACAGGGGCCTACGAGCAGTACTTC. Protein product: CASSLGTGAYEQYF.

V gene TRBV5-1 combines with J gene TRBJ2-3, with TRBD1 identical over 8 bases. Germline V CDR1 and CDR2: SGHRS, YFSETQ. This CDR3 has 17 amino acids. J was trimmed by 0 bases and V by 4 bases; bases with no gene match: 10. The CDR3 DNA sequence: TGCGCCAGCAGCCCCTCCCCACAGGGGGTGAGCACAGATACGCAGTATTTT. As protein: CASSPSPQGVSTDTQYF.

Concerning this clone itself: A far bigger clonotype differs at one base, so this is likely a read error. Other nucleotide sequences in the sample specify the same CDR3. The chain's CDR3 is CSVAQGPNQPQHF. In DNA, the CDR3 is TGCAGCGTTGCCCAGGGGCCAAATCAGCCTCAGCATTTT. The gene calls are TRBV29-1 and TRBJ1-5; D may be TRBD1 (6 bases). The CDR3 is made up of 13 amino acids. The germline V gene encodes CDR1 SQVTM and CDR2 ANQGSEA.

The chain is built from TRBV28 and TRBJ2-1, with D perhaps matching TRBD1 (6 bases). The ends were cut back, 5 bases at V and 4 bases at J, with 9 bases in the middle. The germline gives CDR1 MDHEN, CDR2 SYDVKM. The CDR3 is made up of 13 amino acids. Here the CDR3 reads CASSPGTYNEQFF. Here the CDR3 DNA reads TGTGCCAGCAGTCCCGGGACATACAATGAGCAGTTCTTC. Variable domain in full (rest from reference TRBV28 and TRBJ2-1): DVKVTQSSRYLVKRTGEKVFLECVQDMDHENMFWYRQDPGLGLRLIYFSYDVKMKEKGDIPEGYSVSREKKERFSLILESASTNQTSMYLCASSPGTYNEQFFGPGTRLTVL.

The chain couples TRBV19 to TRBJ2-3; D uncertain. CDR3 size: 15 residues. The V end lost 3 bases, the J end lost 0 bases, and 10 bases lay between the germline ends. Germline V gives CDR1 LNHDA, CDR2 SQIVND (reference sequence). CDR3 in amino acids: CASSIWFTSTDTQYF. CDR3 bases: TGTGCCAGTAGTATTTGGTTTACGAGCACAGATACGCAGTATTTT.

Remarks on this clone: A read error is the likely source, as a far larger clone sits one nucleotide away. V is TRBV10-3 and J is TRBJ2-4; D is unclear. CDR1 and CDR2 (germline): ENHRY, SYGVKD. Between the trimmed V and J ends, which lost 4 bases and 11 bases, there was a span of 12 bases. This CDR3 has 12 residues. CDR3 nucleotides: TGTGCCATCAGTGGCGAATCCAACGTTCAGTACTTC. It codes for CAISGESNVQYF.

This chain connects TRBV28 to TRBJ2-7, with TRBD2 matching over 9 bases. V was pared by 6 bases and J by 1 base, with 7 bases of the junction left unmatched. CDR1 MDHEN and CDR2 SYDVKM come from the germline V gene. The CDR3 length is 15 residues. In nucleotides, the CDR3 is TGTGCCAGCAGACGGTCGACTAGCGGATCCTACGAGCAGTACTTC. It translates to CASRRSTSGSYEQYF.

This clone was observed a single time. The chain links TRBV11-2 to TRBJ2-7; D not certain. Germline values: CDR1 SGHAT, CDR2 FQNNGV. Trimming left V 1 base short and J 5 bases short, with 6 bases between. The CDR3 has 12 residues. The CDR3: CASSLAVHEQYF. The CDR3 bases are TGTGCCAGCAGCTTAGCCGTCCACGAGCAGTACTTC. The full variable domain, with the rest looked up from reference TRBV11-2 and TRBJ2-7, is EAGVAQSPRYKIIEKRQSVAFWCNPISGHATLYWYQQILGQGPKLLIQFQNNGVVDDSQLPKDRFSAERLKGVDSTLKIQPAKLEDSAVYLCASSLAVHEQYFGPGTRLTVT.

The gene calls are TRBV7-9 and TRBJ2-7; D call uncertain. CDR1 and CDR2 from the germline V gene are SEHNR and FQNEAQ (reference sequence). CDR3 length: 12 amino acids. Trimming took 1 base from V and 4 from J, leaving 5 bases between them. This CDR3 is CASSLGDYEQYF. The CDR3 DNA reads as TGTGCCAGCAGCTTAGGGGATTACGAGCAGTACTTC.

The chain uses TRBV7-8 and TRBJ2-1; 12 positions agree with TRBD2. This CDR3 contains 17 residues. Per germline, CDR1 SGHVS and CDR2 FQNEAQ. V was clipped by 1 base and J by 8 bases; unmatched bases: 9. The CDR3 reads CASSLETSGSWTDEQFF. CDR3 coding DNA: TGTGCCAGCAGCTTAGAGACTAGCGGGAGTTGGACCGATGAGCAGTTCTTC.

To note about this clone: The likely explanation is a read error, given a far larger clone one base away. Other DNA variants within this sample encode the same CDR3. This chain links TRBV25-1 with TRBJ2-2; 8 bases are a match to TRBD1. CDR3 size: 14 residues. CDR1 is MGHDK and CDR2 is SYGVNS in the germline V gene. CDR3 DNA sequence: TGTGCCAGCGGGGACAGGATGAACACCGGGGAGCTATTTTTT. Translating it yields CASGDRMNTGELFF.

The V call is TRBV7-9, the J call TRBJ1-1, with D unresolved. Trimming stripped 2 bases from V and 7 bases from J, with 8 bases between. CDR3 length: 12 residues. Germline CDR1 and CDR2: SEHNR and FQNEAQ (reference sequence). The CDR3 loop reads CASSLRELEAFF. Written as DNA, the CDR3 is TGTGCCAGCAGCTTAAGGGAGCTTGAAGCTTTCTTT.

A note on this clone: Other DNA sequences in the same sample also yield this CDR3. The genes are TRBV29-1 and TRBJ2-7; 11 nucleotides align to TRBD1. V was clipped by 7 bases and J by 5 bases; unmatched bases: 4. The CDR3 covers 12 residues. Germline-derived CDR1 and CDR2 are SQVTM and ANQGSEA. The CDR3 loop is CSGGQGADEQYF. The DNA of the CDR3 is TGCAGCGGTGGACAGGGGGCCGACGAGCAGTACTTC.

V usage is TRBV11-2 and J usage is TRBJ2-5, with 9 bases that match TRBD2. This CDR3 has 17 amino acids. Trimming took 1 base from V and 4 from J; bases not matched to a gene: 10. CDR1 and CDR2 from the germline V gene are SGHAT and FQNNGV. CDR3 protein: CASSLVASIAGVETQYF. Written as DNA, the CDR3 is TGTGCCAGCAGCTTAGTGGCCTCTATAGCGGGAGTAGAGACCCAGTACTTC.

The rearrangement uses TRBV5-6 and TRBJ2-7; the match to TRBD1 covers 8 bases. The CDR3 has 14 residues. J lost 4 bases, V lost 1 base, and 4 bases had no gene match. The germline V gene has CDR1 SGHDT and CDR2 YYEEEE. CDR3 nucleotides: TGTGCCAGCAGCTTGAGCAGGGGGCGATACGAGCAGTACTTC. This encodes CASSLSRGRYEQYF.

This chain joins TRBV6-6 and TRBJ2-5, with D possibly matching TRBD1 (6 bases). Germline CDR1 MNHNY, CDR2 SVGAGI (reference sequence). V was cut by 4 bases and J by 5 bases, with 17 bases left in between. This CDR3 region has 15 residues. CDR3 nucleotide sequence: TGTGCCAGCAGTTTGAACAGGGCAACTAGGGAGACCCAGTACTTC. It codes for CASSLNRATRETQYF.